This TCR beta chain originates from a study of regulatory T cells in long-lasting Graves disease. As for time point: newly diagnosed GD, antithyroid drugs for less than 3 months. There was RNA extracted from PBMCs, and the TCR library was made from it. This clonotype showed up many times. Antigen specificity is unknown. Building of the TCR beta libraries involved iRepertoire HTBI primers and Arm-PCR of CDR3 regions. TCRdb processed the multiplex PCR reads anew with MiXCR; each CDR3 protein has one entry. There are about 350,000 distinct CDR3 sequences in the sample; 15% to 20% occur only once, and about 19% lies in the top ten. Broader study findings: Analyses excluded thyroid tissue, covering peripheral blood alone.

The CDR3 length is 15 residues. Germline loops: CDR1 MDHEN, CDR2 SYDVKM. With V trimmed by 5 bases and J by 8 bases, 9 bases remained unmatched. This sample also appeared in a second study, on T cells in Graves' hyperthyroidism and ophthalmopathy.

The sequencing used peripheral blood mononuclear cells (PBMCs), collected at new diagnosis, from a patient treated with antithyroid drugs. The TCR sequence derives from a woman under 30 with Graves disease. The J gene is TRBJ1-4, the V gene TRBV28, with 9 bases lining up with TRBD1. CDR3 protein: CASSPPGTGREKLFF. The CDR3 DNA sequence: TGTGCCAGCAGTCCTCCCGGGACAGGGAGAGAAAAACTGTTTTTT.